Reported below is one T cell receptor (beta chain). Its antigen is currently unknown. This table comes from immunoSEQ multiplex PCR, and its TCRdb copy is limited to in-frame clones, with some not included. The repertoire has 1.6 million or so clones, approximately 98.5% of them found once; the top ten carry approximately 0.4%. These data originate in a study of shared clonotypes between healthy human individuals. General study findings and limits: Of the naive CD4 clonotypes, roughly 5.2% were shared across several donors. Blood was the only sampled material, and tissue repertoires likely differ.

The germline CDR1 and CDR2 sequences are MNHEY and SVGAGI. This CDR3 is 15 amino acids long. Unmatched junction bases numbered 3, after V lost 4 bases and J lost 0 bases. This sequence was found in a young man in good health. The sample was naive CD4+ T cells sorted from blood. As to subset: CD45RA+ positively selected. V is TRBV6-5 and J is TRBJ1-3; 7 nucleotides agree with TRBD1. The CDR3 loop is CASSSRGLSGNTIYF. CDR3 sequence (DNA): TGTGCCAGCAGTTCGAGGGGGCTCTCTGGAAACACCATATATTTT.